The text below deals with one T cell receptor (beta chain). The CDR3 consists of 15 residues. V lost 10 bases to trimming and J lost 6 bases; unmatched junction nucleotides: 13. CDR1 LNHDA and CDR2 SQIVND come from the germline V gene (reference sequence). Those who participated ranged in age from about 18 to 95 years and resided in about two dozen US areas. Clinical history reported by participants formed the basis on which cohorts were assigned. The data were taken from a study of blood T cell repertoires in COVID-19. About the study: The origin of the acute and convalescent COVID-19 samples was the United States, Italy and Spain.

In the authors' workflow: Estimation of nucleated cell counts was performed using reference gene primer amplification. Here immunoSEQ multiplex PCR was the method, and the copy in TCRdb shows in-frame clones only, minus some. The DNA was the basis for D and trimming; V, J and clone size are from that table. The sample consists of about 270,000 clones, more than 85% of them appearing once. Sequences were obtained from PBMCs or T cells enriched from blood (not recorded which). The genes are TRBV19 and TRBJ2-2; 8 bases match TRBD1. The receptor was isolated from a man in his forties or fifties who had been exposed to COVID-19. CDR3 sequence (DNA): TGTGCCACTACAAGACAGGGGTTTACCGCCGGGGAGCTGTTTTTT. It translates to CATTRQGFTAGELFF.